This T cell receptor (beta chain) appears in the sequencing data of a study of OX40 agonist ivuxolimab in advanced cancers. About the research overall: Partial responses occurred in Three dose-escalation patients, one with hepatocellular carcinoma and two with cutaneous melanoma.

Assay: immunoSEQ multiplex PCR; the TCRdb copy retains only in-frame clones and omits some. The table shows about 50,000 clones, with 82% occurring only once. This clonotype was obtained from an adult with an advanced solid tumor such as melanoma, head and neck, liver or kidney cancer. The source was CD4+ or CD8+ T cells sorted from blood, collected in a trial of the OX40 agonist ivuxolimab.

The CDR3 DNA is TGTGCCAGCAGCTTATCAATCACAGATACGCAGTATTTT. Encoded protein: CASSLSITDTQYF. The rearrangement links TRBV7-3 to TRBJ2-3, with no clear D. Between the trimmed V and J ends, which lost 2 bases and 2 bases, there was a span of 5 bases. CDR1 SGHTA and CDR2 FQGTGA come from the germline V gene. The CDR3 spans 13 residues.